The 27 T cell receptor beta chains in this list originate from one sample, sequenced in a study of blood T cell repertoires in COVID-19. Clones were sequenced by immunoSEQ multiplex PCR, and TCRdb holds only the in-frame ones, with some missing. This table holds 80,000 to 95,000 clones, over 75% found once. Sequencing was carried out using peripheral blood. These receptor sequences come from a human donor in a cohort sampled during active COVID-19.

The chain is built from TRBV6-2 or TRBV6-3 and TRBJ1-1, with D hard to call. This CDR3 is 12 amino acids long. V lost 4 bases to trimming and J lost 8 bases, with 11 bases between them. In germline, CDR1 is MNHEY, CDR2 SVGEGT. This CDR3 reads CASSSGFLEAFF. CDR3 in DNA: TGTGCCAGCAGTTCGGGTTTTTTAGAAGCTTTCTTT.

This rearrangement joins TRBV5-1 to TRBJ2-5, with 15 bases lining up with TRBD2. Germline values: CDR1 SGHRS, CDR2 YFSETQ. This CDR3 is built from 18 residues. V lost 1 base and J lost 4; bases outside the gene matches: 8. CDR3 sequence: CASSLPGLAGGSRETQYF. CDR3 sequence (DNA): TGCGCCAGCAGCTTGCCCGGACTAGCGGGGGGGAGTAGAGAGACCCAGTACTTC. The whole variable domain, remainder taken from reference TRBV5-1 and TRBJ2-5, is KAGVTQTPRYLIKTRGQQVTLSCSPISGHRSVSWYQQTPGQGLQFLFEYFSETQRNKGNFPGRFSGRQFSNSRSEMNVSTLELGDSALYLCASSLPGLAGGSRETQYFGPGTRLLVL.

The rearrangement joins TRBV7-2 to TRBJ2-5; 10 bases agree with TRBD1. Germline V gene data show CDR1 as SGHTA and CDR2 as FQGNSA. V was clipped by 5 bases and J by 4 bases; unmatched bases: 4. This CDR3 region has 14 residues. CDR3 sequence (DNA): TGTGCCAGCAGCAAAGACAGGGGGCGAGAGACCCAGTACTTC. Translated, it gives CASSKDRGRETQYF.

The V and J genes are TRBV6-1 and TRBJ1-2, with D possibly TRBD1 on 5 matching bases. Germline CDR1 and CDR2: MNHNS and SASEGT. The CDR3 length is 12 residues. The V and J ends lost 3 bases and 14 bases respectively, with 16 bases between them. The CDR3 loop reads CASSDRVTPQTF. CDR3 sequence (DNA): TGTGCCAGCAGTGACAGGGTCACTCCTCAAACCTTC.

This chain joins TRBV12-5 and TRBJ1-5, with D perhaps TRBD1 (6 bases). This CDR3 has 17 residues. The germline V gene has CDR1 LGHNT and CDR2 FRNRAP. V lost 0 bases to trimming and J lost 6 bases, with 18 bases between them. The CDR3 DNA is TGTGCTAGTGGTTTGGTCCTCGGGCGGGGGCCGGGTCAGCCCCAGCATTTT. It is translated as CASGLVLGRGPGQPQHF.

The chain recombines TRBV28 with TRBJ2-1, with 9 bases identical to TRBD1. Germline trimming cut 5 bases from V and 0 bases from J; bases unmatched to any gene: 2. CDR3 length: 15 residues. Germline CDR1 MDHEN, CDR2 SYDVKM. CDR3 sequence: CASSGQGISYNEQFF. The CDR3 coding sequence is TGTGCCAGCAGTGGACAGGGGATCTCCTACAATGAGCAGTTCTTC.

This chain connects TRBV5-1 to TRBJ2-3; 9 positions match TRBD2. Germline lookup yields CDR1 SGHRS and CDR2 YFSETQ. Trimming cost V 0 bases and J 2 bases; bases outside gene matches: 1. CDR3 length: 15 residues. The chain's CDR3 is CASSLASGDTDTQYF. CDR3 in DNA: TGCGCCAGCAGCTTGGCTAGCGGGGACACAGATACGCAGTATTTT.

V usage is TRBV7-9 and J usage is TRBJ2-7; perhaps TRBD1 as D (6 bases). This CDR3 has 14 amino acids. CDR1 and CDR2 from the germline V gene are SEHNR and FQNEAQ (reference sequence). Trimming took off 5 bases at V and 2 bases at J, with 13 bases between the two ends. This chain's CDR3 is CASSLETGAYEQYF. In DNA, the CDR3 is TGTGCCAGCAGCCTGGAGACAGGAGCCTACGAGCAGTACTTC.

This clone was observed a single time. The chain recombines TRBV6-5 with TRBJ2-7; D not resolved. The CDR3 has 14 amino acids. The V gene's germline CDR1 is MNHEY and CDR2 SVGAGI. V was shortened by 8 bases and J by 6 bases, with 20 bases between the two germline ends. CDR3 amino acids: CASCFFQKRLEQYF. CDR3 coding DNA: TGTGCCAGCTGCTTTTTCCAGAAGAGGCTCGAGCAGTACTTC.

The chain joins TRBV6-2 or TRBV6-3 to TRBJ2-1, with TRBD2 identical over 12 bases. Germline V gene lookup returns CDR1 MNHEY and CDR2 SVGEGT. This CDR3 region has 16 residues. The V gene end was trimmed by 5 bases and the J gene end by 9 bases; junction bases not matched to a gene: 11. CDR3 protein: CASSAPLAGGPLEQFF. The CDR3 bases are TGTGCCAGCAGTGCCCCGCTAGCGGGGGGGCCGCTTGAGCAGTTCTTC.

This chain links TRBV19 with TRBJ2-3; 11 nucleotides agree with TRBD2. V lost 6 bases and J lost 6; bases outside the gene matches: 8. The CDR3 consists of 15 residues. CDR1 and CDR2 from the germline V gene are LNHDA and SQIVND (reference sequence). CDR3 region: CASSSSGGISDTQYF. The DNA for the CDR3 is TGTGCCAGTAGCTCTAGCGGGGGGATCTCGGATACGCAGTATTTT.

CDR3 nucleotides: TGTGCCAGCAGTCCCGCGACAGGGGGCAATCAGCCCCAGCATTTT. The encoded protein is CASSPATGGNQPQHF. The chain is built from TRBV6-5 and TRBJ1-5; 8 bases align to TRBD1. The CDR3 has 15 residues. V dropped 5 bases and J dropped 2; count of bases not matched to a gene: 5. CDR1 MNHEY and CDR2 SVGAGI come from the germline V gene.

This clone has a handful of counts. This sequence joins TRBV4-2 and TRBJ1-5, with no clear D. The CDR3 extends over 13 amino acids. Germline-derived CDR1 and CDR2 are LGHNA and YNFKEQ. V lost 0 bases and J lost 7, with 7 bases in between. The CDR3 loop reads CASSQELRQPQHF. CDR3 DNA: TGTGCCAGCAGCCAAGAGCTTAGACAGCCCCAGCATTTT.

Remarks on this clone: The junction departs from the called germline gene at one end, perhaps through a read error. The J gene is TRBJ2-7, the V gene TRBV3-1 (or the pseudogene TRBV3-2); 12 nucleotides match TRBD2. This CDR3 has 18 residues. From germline, CDR1 is LGHDT and CDR2 YNNKEL (reference sequence). The CDR3 here is CASRQGLLAGGSSYEQYF. CDR3 DNA: TGTGCCAGCAGACAAGGGCTACTAGCGGGGGGAAGCTCCTACGAGCAGTACTTC.

CDR3 nucleotide sequence: TGTGCCAGCTCACCACCGTCAGGGAATGAAAAACTGTTTTTT. Translating it yields CASSPPSGNEKLFF. V usage is TRBV18 and J usage is TRBJ1-4; D is possibly TRBD1 (5 bases). Trimming removed 0 bases at V and 5 bases at J, with 7 bases between. Germline CDR1 is KGHSH and CDR2 is LQKENI. The CDR3 loop spans 14 amino acids.

The chain is built from TRBV5-1 and TRBJ2-3, with D perhaps matching TRBD1 (5 bases). This CDR3 has 16 residues. Germline V CDR1 and CDR2: SGHRS, YFSETQ. Trimming pared 4 bases from V and 1 base from J, leaving 16 bases between. CDR3 residues: CASSPAPPRGTDTQYF. In DNA, the CDR3 is TGCGCCAGCAGCCCGGCACCCCCCAGGGGCACAGATACGCAGTATTTT.

This clone showed up just a few times. The genes are TRBV7-9 and TRBJ1-5; TRBD1 aligns across 7 bases. The ends lost 4 bases at V and 4 bases at J; junction bases unmatched: 4. Germline V CDR1 and CDR2: SEHNR, FQNEAQ (reference sequence). This CDR3 is built from 14 residues. CDR3 sequence (DNA): TGTGCCAGCAGCTATGGGACAGAAAATCAGCCCCAGCATTTT. Translation: CASSYGTENQPQHF.

A single count supports this clone. This sequence joins TRBV6-5 and TRBJ2-3; 7 positions match TRBD2. There are 15 residues in the CDR3. CDR1 and CDR2 (germline): MNHEY, SVGAGI. The V segment lost 8 bases and the J segment 6 bases; nucleotides outside the gene matches: 14. In DNA, the CDR3 is TGTGCCAGCGGACCTGGGGGGGGTCAATATGATACGCAGTATTTT. Its translation is CASGPGGGQYDTQYF.

The gene calls are TRBV7-2 and TRBJ2-1; the match to TRBD2 covers 9 bases. V shed 3 bases, J shed 8 bases, and the junction held 8 bases outside the gene matches. The length of the CDR3 is 15 residues. The germline gives CDR1 SGHTA, CDR2 FQGNSA. The CDR3 is CASSLGGGGAYEQFF. CDR3 bases: TGTGCCAGCAGCTTGGGAGGCGGGGGGGCTTATGAGCAGTTCTTC.

The V and J genes are TRBV15 and TRBJ1-4; no firm D call. The V gene lost 3 bases and the J gene lost 8 bases, with 10 bases spanning the gap. The CDR3 spans 13 residues. Germline CDR1 and CDR2: LNHNV and YYDKDF (reference sequence). In DNA, the CDR3 is TGTGCCACCAGCAGGACGAGGGAGGAAAAACTGTTTTTT. It encodes CATSRTREEKLFF.

In regard to this clone: In the same sample, other DNA sequences code for this CDR3. V usage is TRBV12-3 or TRBV12-4 and J usage is TRBJ1-2; TRBD1 agrees at 7 bases. Unmatched junction bases numbered 2, after V lost 5 bases and J lost 2 bases. The CDR3 is made up of 13 amino acids. The DNA of the CDR3 is TGTGCCAGCAGTCTGGGACAGAACTATGGCTACACCTTC. Translated, it gives CASSLGQNYGYTF.

This chain links TRBV9 with TRBJ2-2, with TRBD2 matching 8 bases. Germline loops: CDR1 SGDLS, CDR2 YYNGEE. With 4 bases clipped from V and 8 bases from J, the junction kept 10 bases outside the gene matches. The CDR3 has 15 residues. For the CDR3, the DNA is TGTGCCAGCAGCCCTCAGACTAGCGCACGAGGGGAGCTGTTTTTT. It translates to CASSPQTSARGELFF.

V usage is TRBV15 and J usage is TRBJ1-1, with D unresolved. Trimming removed 2 bases from V and 8 bases from J, with 9 bases in between. The CDR3 is made up of 12 amino acids. Per the germline V gene, CDR1 is LNHNV and CDR2 is YYDKDF (reference sequence). CDR3 DNA: TGTGCCACCAGCAGACCTCCGAGGGAAGCTTTCTTT. Its translation: CATSRPPREAFF.

Here the CDR3 DNA reads TGTGCCAGCAGTTTTAACAGGGTTTCACCCCTCCACTTT. This sequence encodes CASSFNRVSPLHF. The chain uses TRBV12-3 or TRBV12-4 and TRBJ1-6; TRBD1 is a possible D gene (6 bases). Trimming stripped 3 bases from V and 9 bases from J, with 9 bases between. The CDR3 is 13 residues long.

The chain couples TRBV28 to TRBJ1-4; TRBD1 is a possible D gene (5 bases). Germline V gene lookup returns CDR1 MDHEN and CDR2 SYDVKM. The CDR3 loop spans 15 amino acids. Between the trimmed V and J ends, which lost 1 base and 3 bases, there was a span of 9 bases. As DNA, the CDR3 is TGTGCCAGCAGTTTATCATGGGGGGCTAATGAAAAACTGTTTTTT. It codes for CASSLSWGANEKLFF.

CDR3 in amino acids: CASSLSREVGYTF. CDR3 nucleotides: TGTGCCAGCAGTTTATCTAGGGAGGTGGGCTACACCTTC. The chain combines TRBV27 with TRBJ1-2; D call uncertain. The CDR3 has 13 amino acids. V dropped 0 bases and J dropped 8 bases, with 10 bases sitting between them. In germline, CDR1 is MNHEY, CDR2 SMNVEV (reference sequence).

The J gene is TRBJ1-1, the V gene TRBV20-1; D perhaps matches TRBD1 (5 bases). Germline V gene data show CDR1 as DFQATT and CDR2 as SNEGSKA (reference sequence). The CDR3 spans 12 residues. V was shortened by 3 bases and J by 4 bases, with 9 bases between the two germline ends. CDR3: CSASRRGTEAFF. The CDR3 coding sequence is TGCAGTGCTAGTAGAAGGGGCACTGAAGCTTTCTTT.